This T cell receptor beta chain was profiled in a study of a mutant IDH1 vaccine in newly diagnosed glioma. Study at large: Patients began vaccination 4-6 weeks after radiotherapy alone, or with temozolomide cycles.

The CDR3 is 14 amino acids. The germline V and J ends were trimmed by 0 bases and 1 base, with 7 bases remaining between them. CDR1 SGDLS and CDR2 YYNGEE come from the germline V gene. Produced via immunoSEQ multiplex PCR; TCRdb's table is partial and in-frame only. The sample records 30,000 to 45,000 clones, 91% being singletons. Time point specified: week 5, during vaccination. It was 300 ug of mutant IDH1 20-mer peptide that made up each vaccine dose, given with topical imiquimod. As for this clone: Its antigen is not known.

The clonotype comes from a man in his fifties or sixties with glioma. The sample was PBMCs, taken from a glioma patient whose treatment included an IDH1 peptide vaccine. The chain combines TRBV9 with TRBJ1-1; perhaps TRBD1 as D (5 bases). The CDR3 reads CASSVEGRNTEAFF. The CDR3 coding sequence is TGTGCCAGCAGCGTAGAGGGGAGGAACACTGAAGCTTTCTTT.